This TCR beta chain comes out of a study of response to subunit inactivated influenza vaccine (dated 2018 in TCRdb). At the level of the whole study: To follow how T cells responded to a trivalent subunit inactivated influenza vaccine, the researchers relied on deep quantitative profiling of the T cell receptor repertoire.

Libraries came from RT-PCR. The sample was run on an Illumina HiSeq 2500. TCRdb cleaned the public reads at Q25 with fastp, built clones with MiXCR and kept in-frame beta chains. Here each entry gathers all rows of one CDR3 protein and keeps the most common genes and DNA. The sample data list hundreds of thousands of distinct CDR3 sequences, and about 12% of these were observed just once. About 10% of the sample is in the top ten clones. V is pruned by 5 bases and J by 7 bases, leaving 8 bases of the junction without a gene match. Based on the germline V gene, the CDR1 and CDR2 sequences are MGHRA and YSYEKL. The CDR3, from cysteine to phenylalanine, totals 14 residues. Of the read, only the CDR3 DNA is kept; its 42 bases are in frame from base 1. Results the study describes overall, beyond this receptor: According to the authors, only a limited number of new T cells may be recruited by each seasonal influenza vaccination.

This clonotype was counted between two and nine times. No cognate antigen has been identified for it. No quality values exist for individual bases; no much larger clone is one base distant. This TCR derives from a man aged 45-60 years who received an inactivated influenza vaccine. Donor details come from another sample of the same person, matched by shared clones. This specimen was PBMCs from blood, taken on the day of vaccination. The chain is made from TRBV4-1 and TRBJ2-1; TRBD1 fits 7 bases in the junction. The DNA sequence is as follows: TGCGCCAGCAGCACTCGACAGGGTCAGAATGAGCAGTTCTTC. The resulting protein is CASSTRQGQNEQFF.